The source of this TCR beta chain is a study of T cells in Graves' hyperthyroidism and ophthalmopathy. Notes on the study in general: It was a median approximately 7.1 months before onset that the model predicted ophthalmopathy. Blood also carried most thyroid clonotypes expanded above 0.001.

Between the trimmed V and J ends, which lost 1 base and 4 bases, there was a span of 14 bases. CDR3 length: 15 residues. Germline lookup yields CDR1 MNHEY and CDR2 SMNVEV (reference sequence). The CDR3 regions of TCR beta were amplified from RNA transcripts. Researchers ran a first-round RT-PCR on the TCR CDR3 using the HTBI primer set. TCRdb re-derived calls from the multiplex PCR reads in MiXCR, one entry per CDR3 protein. The data contain 550,000 to 600,000 distinct CDR3 sequences, approximately 15% of them singletons. As to this clonotype: As yet, its antigen is unknown.

The authors took PBMCs from 8.5 to 10 ml fresh peripheral blood. The sequence derives from a young woman with Graves' hyperthyroidism. This rearrangement joins TRBV27 to TRBJ2-7, with D possibly being TRBD1 (5 bases). Sequenced: blood. The CDR3 reads CASSLYPRTQYEQYF. CDR3 sequence (DNA): TGTGCCAGCAGTTTATACCCCCGGACACAGTACGAGCAGTACTTC.